The 19 T cell receptor beta chains listed next were all sequenced from one sample in a study of OX40 agonist ivuxolimab in advanced cancers. The method was immunoSEQ multiplex PCR; TCRdb's version includes in-frame clones alone and lacks a portion of them. The top ten hold 24% of the sample, which has about 18,000 clones, over 55% seen once. Here the sequenced sample was CD4+ or CD8+ T cells sorted from blood, taken in a trial of the OX40 agonist ivuxolimab. The receptors were gathered from an adult with an advanced solid tumor such as melanoma, head and neck, liver or kidney cancer.

Judged by abundance, this clone is medium-sized. The rearrangement links TRBV5-1 to TRBJ1-5, with D perhaps matching TRBD1 (6 bases). Germline V CDR1 and CDR2: SGHRS, YFSETQ. The CDR3 contains 16 residues. Trimming removed 1 base at V and 2 bases at J, with 13 bases between. CDR3 residues: CASSLTGGGGNQPQHF. The CDR3, as DNA: TGCGCCAGCAGCTTGACGGGGGGCGGCGGCAATCAGCCCCAGCATTTT. The entire variable domain, with the rest obtained from reference TRBV5-1 and TRBJ1-5, is as follows: KAGVTQTPRYLIKTRGQQVTLSCSPISGHRSVSWYQQTPGQGLQFLFEYFSETQRNKGNFPGRFSGRQFSNSRSEMNVSTLELGDSALYLCASSLTGGGGNQPQHFGDGTRLSIL.

The genes are TRBV28 and TRBJ2-1, with TRBD1 identical over 9 bases. This CDR3 comprises 20 residues. The V segment lost 4 bases and the J segment 0 bases; nucleotides outside the gene matches: 16. In germline, CDR1 is MDHEN, CDR2 SYDVKM. Here the CDR3 DNA reads TGTGCCAGCAGTTCACTGGACAGGGGAGGGTGGTCTAACTCCTACAATGAGCAGTTCTTC. Translating gives CASSSLDRGGWSNSYNEQFF.

This clone has a single count. The chain is built from TRBV6-5 and TRBJ1-1; D is uncertain. V lost 5 bases, J lost 3 bases, and 4 bases lay in between. There are 11 residues in the CDR3. Per the germline V gene, CDR1 is MNHEY and CDR2 is SVGAGI. The CDR3 nucleotides read TGTGCCAGCAGTAGGTACACTGAAGCTTTCTTT. Translation gives CASSRYTEAFF.

This chain connects TRBV19 to TRBJ1-6; D gene ambiguous. In germline, CDR1 is LNHDA, CDR2 SQIVND (reference sequence). The length of the CDR3 is 13 residues. The V gene lost 5 bases and the J gene lost 6 bases, with 8 bases spanning the gap. CDR3 nucleotides: TGTGCCAGTAGTGCCAGACTTAATTCACCCCTCCACTTT. Translation gives CASSARLNSPLHF.

This clone was observed a few times. The chain joins TRBV7-9 to TRBJ2-1, with 7 bases lining up with TRBD1. The V gene end was trimmed by 5 bases and the J gene end by 0 bases; junction bases not matched to a gene: 10. Germline values: CDR1 SEHNR, CDR2 FQNEAQ (reference sequence). The CDR3 totals 17 residues. CDR3 in DNA: TGTGCCAGCAGCGCCCACAGGGGATTGGGCTCCTACAATGAGCAGTTCTTC. It specifies CASSAHRGLGSYNEQFF.

The chain combines TRBV7-6 with TRBJ2-3; D is ambiguous. The CDR3 runs 16 residues. CDR1 SGHVS and CDR2 FNYEAQ come from the germline V gene. Trimming took 2 bases from V and 0 from J, leaving 12 bases between them. CDR3 sequence: CASSLKVATSTDTQYF. CDR3 sequence (DNA): TGTGCCAGCAGCTTAAAGGTGGCGACTAGCACAGATACGCAGTATTTT.

This chain connects TRBV9 to TRBJ1-4; TRBD1 might be the D (6 bases). The CDR3 runs to 15 residues. The germline V gene encodes CDR1 SGDLS and CDR2 YYNGEE. Trimming left V 0 bases short and J 2 bases short, with 8 bases between. CDR3 amino acids: CASSVEGGTNEKLFF. CDR3 sequence (DNA): TGTGCCAGCAGCGTAGAGGGGGGGACTAATGAAAAACTGTTTTTT.

The chain links TRBV19 to TRBJ2-1; D gene unclear. The CDR3 totals 13 residues. Deletions cut 5 bases from V and 6 bases from J, with 11 bases between. Germline CDR1 and CDR2: LNHDA and SQIVND (reference sequence). DNA for the CDR3: TGTGCCAGTAGTGCCGGACGGCTCAATGAGCAGTTCTTC. This codes for CASSAGRLNEQFF.

This clone was found a few times. The CDR3 region is CAANPVNTEAFF. In DNA, the CDR3 is TGTGCCGCCAACCCCGTGAACACTGAAGCTTTCTTT. The V call is TRBV30, the J call TRBJ1-1; unclear D gene. Looked up from germline, CDR1 is GTSNPN and CDR2 is SVGIG (reference sequence). V was pared by 8 bases and J by 0 bases, with 10 bases between. This CDR3 spans 12 amino acids.

The chain is built from TRBV29-1 and TRBJ2-2; 8 positions agree with TRBD1. V was pared by 6 bases and J by 3 bases, with 6 bases of the junction left unmatched. The CDR3 length is 14 residues. Germline CDR1 reads SQVTM; CDR2 reads ANQGSEA. The CDR3 DNA sequence: TGCAGCGTCGAGACAGGGGTTTACACCGGGGAGCTGTTTTTT. Translated: CSVETGVYTGELFF.

This clone has at least ten counts. The chain links TRBV19 to TRBJ1-3, with D possibly matching TRBD1 (6 bases). The CDR3 sequence is 16 residues long. Germline assignment: CDR1 LNHDA and CDR2 SQIVND (reference sequence). V was shortened by 3 bases and J by 2 bases, with 14 bases between the two germline ends. CDR3 sequence: CASSMGTGYAGNTIYF. CDR3 in DNA: TGTGCCAGTAGTATGGGAACAGGGTATGCTGGAAACACCATATATTTT.

This clone was picked up one time. The J gene is TRBJ1-6, the V gene TRBV6-6; 7 bases map to TRBD1. This CDR3 has 11 amino acids. The germline V gene encodes CDR1 MNHNY and CDR2 SVGAGI (reference sequence). V dropped 7 bases and J dropped 15; count of bases not matched to a gene: 6. The CDR3 coding sequence is TGTGCCAGCACCTCCGGGACAGACCTCCACTTT. Protein sequence: CASTSGTDLHF.

This clone has a single count. V gene TRBV4-2 combines with J gene TRBJ1-4, with 8 bases aligning to TRBD1. CDR3 length: 17 residues. Germline CDR1 and CDR2: LGHNA and YNFKEQ. V lost 0 bases to trimming and J lost 8 bases; unmatched junction nucleotides: 11. The CDR3 sequence is CASSQEGQGAHREKLFF. CDR3 DNA: TGTGCCAGCAGCCAAGAGGGTCAGGGGGCGCATAGGGAAAAACTGTTTTTT.

The rearrangement joins TRBV19 to TRBJ2-7, with 7 bases lining up with TRBD1. CDR1 LNHDA and CDR2 SQIVND come from the germline V gene (reference sequence). Unmatched junction bases numbered 3, after V lost 5 bases and J lost 2 bases. The CDR3 runs to 13 residues. The CDR3 loop reads CASSVGQTYEQYF. The CDR3 DNA follows: TGTGCCAGTAGTGTGGGACAGACCTACGAGCAGTACTTC.

The chain employs TRBV5-1 and TRBJ2-7; 7 positions match TRBD1. V lost 4 bases to trimming and J lost 0 bases; unmatched junction nucleotides: 7. Germline-derived CDR1 and CDR2 are SGHRS and YFSETQ. The CDR3 covers 15 residues. The DNA of the CDR3 is TGCGCCAGCAGCCCCAGACAGGGTGGCTCCTACGAGCAGTACTTC. Protein product: CASSPRQGGSYEQYF. Variable domain in full (rest from reference TRBV5-1 and TRBJ2-7): KAGVTQTPRYLIKTRGQQVTLSCSPISGHRSVSWYQQTPGQGLQFLFEYFSETQRNKGNFPGRFSGRQFSNSRSEMNVSTLELGDSALYLCASSPRQGGSYEQYFGPGTRLTVT.

The chain is built from TRBV7-3 and TRBJ2-3; unclear D gene. In germline, CDR1 is SGHTA, CDR2 FQGTGA. The germline V and J ends were trimmed by 3 bases and 4 bases, with 11 bases remaining between them. The CDR3 covers 14 residues. DNA for the CDR3: TGTGCCAGCAGCTTCGGCCCCTCAGCAGATACGCAGTATTTT. Translated: CASSFGPSADTQYF.

J is TRBJ1-4 and V is TRBV6-5; TRBD1 is a possible D gene (5 bases). The CDR3 is made up of 14 amino acids. Germline CDR1 MNHEY, CDR2 SVGAGI. The germline V and J ends were trimmed by 2 bases and 8 bases, with 12 bases remaining between them. The CDR3 coding sequence is TGTGCCAGCAGTTACACGGGACCCACGGAAAAACTGTTTTTT. It encodes CASSYTGPTEKLFF.

The rearrangement uses TRBV2 and TRBJ1-2, with 12 bases that match TRBD1. The CDR3 covers 17 residues. With V trimmed by 7 bases and J by 7 bases, 16 bases remained unmatched. From germline, CDR1 is SNHLY and CDR2 FYNNEI. The CDR3 DNA sequence: TGTGCCAGCATTACAGTACGTGCCGGGACAGGGGGCCGTGGCTACACCTTC. Encoded protein: CASITVRAGTGGRGYTF.

J is TRBJ2-3 and V is TRBV28, with 9 bases that match TRBD2. From germline, CDR1 is MDHEN and CDR2 SYDVKM. The CDR3 sequence is 15 residues long. V shed 4 bases and J 6 bases; nucleotides not matched to a gene: 8. Here the CDR3 DNA reads TGTGCCAGCAGTTGGACTAGCGAGGGCTCGGATACGCAGTATTTT. It is translated as CASSWTSEGSDTQYF. Looking up the rest from reference TRBV28 and TRBJ2-3 gives the full variable domain: DVKVTQSSRYLVKRTGEKVFLECVQDMDHENMFWYRQDPGLGLRLIYFSYDVKMKEKGDIPEGYSVSREKKERFSLILESASTNQTSMYLCASSWTSEGSDTQYFGPGTRLTVL.